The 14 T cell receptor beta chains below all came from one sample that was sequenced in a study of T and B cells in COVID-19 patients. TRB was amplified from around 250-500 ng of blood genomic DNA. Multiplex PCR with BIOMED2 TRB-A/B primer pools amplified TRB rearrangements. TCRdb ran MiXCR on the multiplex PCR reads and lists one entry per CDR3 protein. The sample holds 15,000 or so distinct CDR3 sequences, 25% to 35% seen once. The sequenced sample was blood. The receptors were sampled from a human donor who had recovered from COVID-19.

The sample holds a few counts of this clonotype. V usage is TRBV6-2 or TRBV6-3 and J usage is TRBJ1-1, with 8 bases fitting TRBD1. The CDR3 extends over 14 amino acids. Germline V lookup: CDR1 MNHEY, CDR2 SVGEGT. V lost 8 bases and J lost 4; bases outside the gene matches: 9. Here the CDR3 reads CASLRDRTTTEAFF. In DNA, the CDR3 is TGTGCCAGCCTACGGGACAGGACGACCACTGAAGCTTTCTTT.

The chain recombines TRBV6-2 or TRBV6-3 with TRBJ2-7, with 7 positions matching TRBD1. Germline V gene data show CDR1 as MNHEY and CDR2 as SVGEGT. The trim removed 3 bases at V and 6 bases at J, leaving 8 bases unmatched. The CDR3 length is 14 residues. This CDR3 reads CASSYTSGGPEQYF. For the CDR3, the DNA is TGTGCCAGCAGTTATACCTCAGGGGGACCCGAGCAGTACTTC.

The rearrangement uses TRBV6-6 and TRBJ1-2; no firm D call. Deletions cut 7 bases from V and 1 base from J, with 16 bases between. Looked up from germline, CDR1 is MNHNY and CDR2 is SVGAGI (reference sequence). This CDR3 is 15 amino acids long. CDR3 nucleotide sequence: TGTGCCAGCACTAGGGAAACTCAACGTAACTATGGCTACACCTTC. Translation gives CASTRETQRNYGYTF.

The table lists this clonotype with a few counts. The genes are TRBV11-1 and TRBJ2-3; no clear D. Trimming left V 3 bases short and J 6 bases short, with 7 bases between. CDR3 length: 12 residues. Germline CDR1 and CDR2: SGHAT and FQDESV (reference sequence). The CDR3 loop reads CASSFSPDTQYF. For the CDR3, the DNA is TGTGCCAGCAGCTTTTCCCCGGATACGCAGTATTTT.

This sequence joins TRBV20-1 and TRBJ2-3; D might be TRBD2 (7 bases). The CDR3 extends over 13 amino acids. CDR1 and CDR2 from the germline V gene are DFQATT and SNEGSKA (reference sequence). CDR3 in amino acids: CLRGGSSTDTQYF. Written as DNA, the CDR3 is TGCCTTAGGGGGGGCAGCAGCACAGATACGCAGTATTTT.

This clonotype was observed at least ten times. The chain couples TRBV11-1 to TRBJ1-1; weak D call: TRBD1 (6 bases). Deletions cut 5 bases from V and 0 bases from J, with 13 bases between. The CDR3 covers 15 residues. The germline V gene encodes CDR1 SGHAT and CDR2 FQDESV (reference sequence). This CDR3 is CASSPPGHLNTEAFF. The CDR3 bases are TGTGCCAGCAGCCCTCCGGGACACCTGAACACTGAAGCTTTCTTT.

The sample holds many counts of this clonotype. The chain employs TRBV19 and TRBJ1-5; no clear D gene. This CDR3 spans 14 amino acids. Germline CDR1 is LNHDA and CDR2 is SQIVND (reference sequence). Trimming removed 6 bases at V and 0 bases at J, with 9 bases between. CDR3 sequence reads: CASSPEDSNQPQHF. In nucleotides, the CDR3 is TGTGCCAGTAGCCCTGAAGATAGCAATCAGCCCCAGCATTTT.

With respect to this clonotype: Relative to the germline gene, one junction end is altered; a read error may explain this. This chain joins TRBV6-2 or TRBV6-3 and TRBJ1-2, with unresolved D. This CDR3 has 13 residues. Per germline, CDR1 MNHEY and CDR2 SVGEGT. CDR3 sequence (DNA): TGTGACAGCAGTTACCGGGGAGCCTATGGCTACACCTTC. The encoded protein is CDSSYRGAYGYTF.

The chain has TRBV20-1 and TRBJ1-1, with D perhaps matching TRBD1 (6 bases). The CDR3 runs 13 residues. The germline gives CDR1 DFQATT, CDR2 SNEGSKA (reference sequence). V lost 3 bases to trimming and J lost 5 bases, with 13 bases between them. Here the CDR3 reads CSASSRGGTEAFF. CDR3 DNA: TGCAGTGCTAGTTCCAGGGGAGGTACTGAAGCTTTCTTT.

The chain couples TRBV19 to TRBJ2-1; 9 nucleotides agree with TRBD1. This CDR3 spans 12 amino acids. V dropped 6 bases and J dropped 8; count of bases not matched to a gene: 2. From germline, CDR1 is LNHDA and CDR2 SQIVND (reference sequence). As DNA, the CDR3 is TGTGCCAGTAGCTGGACAGGGGATGAGCAGTTCTTC. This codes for CASSWTGDEQFF.

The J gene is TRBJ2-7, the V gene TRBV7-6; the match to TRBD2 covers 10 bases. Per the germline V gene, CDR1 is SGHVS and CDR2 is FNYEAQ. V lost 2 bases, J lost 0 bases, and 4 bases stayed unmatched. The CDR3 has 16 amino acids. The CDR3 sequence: CASSLSTSGVSYEQYF. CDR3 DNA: TGTGCCAGCAGCTTATCCACTAGCGGGGTCTCCTACGAGCAGTACTTC.

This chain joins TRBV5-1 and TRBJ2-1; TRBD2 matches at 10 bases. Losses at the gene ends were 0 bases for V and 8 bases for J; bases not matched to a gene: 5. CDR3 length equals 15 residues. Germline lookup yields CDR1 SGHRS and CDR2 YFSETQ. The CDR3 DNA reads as TGCGCCAGCAGCTTGGGAGCGGGGGGGATGGATGAGCAGTTCTTC. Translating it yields CASSLGAGGMDEQFF.

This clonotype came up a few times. CDR3 loop: CSAGGGRTLETQYF. For the CDR3, the DNA is TGCAGTGCTGGGGGGGGACGGACCCTTGAGACCCAGTACTTC. The rearrangement joins TRBV20-1 to TRBJ2-5; 7 nucleotides agree with TRBD2. The CDR3 has 14 residues. CDR1 and CDR2 from the germline V gene are DFQATT and SNEGSKA (reference sequence). The V and J ends lost 5 bases and 5 bases, in that order; junction bases with no gene match: 11.

The CDR3 is CSARDLGPDTQYF. The CDR3 bases are TGCAGTGCTAGAGACCTCGGTCCAGATACGCAGTATTTT. The J gene is TRBJ2-3, the V gene TRBV20-1, with D hard to call. The CDR3 has 13 amino acids. Germline values: CDR1 DFQATT, CDR2 SNEGSKA (reference sequence). V was clipped by 0 bases and J by 4 bases, with 8 bases between them.